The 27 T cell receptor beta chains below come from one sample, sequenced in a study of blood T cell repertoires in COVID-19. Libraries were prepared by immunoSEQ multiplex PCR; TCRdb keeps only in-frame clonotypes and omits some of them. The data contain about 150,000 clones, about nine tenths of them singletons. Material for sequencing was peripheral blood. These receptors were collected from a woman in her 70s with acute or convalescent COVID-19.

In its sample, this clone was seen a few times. For the CDR3, the DNA is TGTGCCTGGAATAGGGACAGACCCTATGGCTACACCTTC. Protein sequence: CAWNRDRPYGYTF. The chain couples TRBV30 to TRBJ1-2; 7 nucleotides align to TRBD1. The CDR3 totals 13 residues. Germline V gene data show CDR1 as GTSNPN and CDR2 as SVGIG (reference sequence). Trimming removed 4 bases from V and 4 bases from J; junction bases left unmatched: 6.

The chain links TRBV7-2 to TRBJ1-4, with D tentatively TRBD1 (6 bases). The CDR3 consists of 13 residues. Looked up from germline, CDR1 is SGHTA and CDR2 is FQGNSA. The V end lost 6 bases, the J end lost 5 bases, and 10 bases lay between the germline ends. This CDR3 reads CASRGGLNEKLFF. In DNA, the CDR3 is TGTGCCAGCAGAGGGGGATTAAATGAAAAACTGTTTTTT.

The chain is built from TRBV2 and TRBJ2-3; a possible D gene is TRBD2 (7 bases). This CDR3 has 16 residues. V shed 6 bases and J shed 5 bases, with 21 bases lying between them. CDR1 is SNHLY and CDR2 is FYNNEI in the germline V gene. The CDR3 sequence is CASSPRRGLPGDTQYF. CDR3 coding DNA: TGTGCCAGCAGCCCCCGGCGGGGGCTCCCCGGAGATACGCAGTATTTT. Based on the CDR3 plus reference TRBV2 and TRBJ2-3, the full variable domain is EPEVTQTPSHQVTQMGQEVILRCVPISNHLYFYWYRQILGQKVEFLVSFYNNEISEKSEIFDDQFSVERPDGSNFTLKIRSTKLEDSAMYFCASSPRRGLPGDTQYFGPGTRLTVL.

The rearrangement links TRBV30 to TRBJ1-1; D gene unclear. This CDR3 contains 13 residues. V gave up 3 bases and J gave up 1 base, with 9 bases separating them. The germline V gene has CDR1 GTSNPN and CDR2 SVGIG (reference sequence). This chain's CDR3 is CAWSAGGNTEAFF. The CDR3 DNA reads TGTGCCTGGAGCGCGGGTGGGAACACTGAAGCTTTCTTT.

The CDR3 DNA follows: TGTGCCAGCAGCCAAGAAAATATTCCTAAACTGTTTTTT. Amino acid sequence: CASSQENIPKLFF. V and J are TRBV3-1 (or the pseudogene TRBV3-2) and TRBJ1-4; D is uncertain. V was pared by 0 bases and J by 11 bases, with 10 bases between. Looked up from germline, CDR1 is LGHDT and CDR2 is YNNKEL (reference sequence). The CDR3 is 13 residues long.

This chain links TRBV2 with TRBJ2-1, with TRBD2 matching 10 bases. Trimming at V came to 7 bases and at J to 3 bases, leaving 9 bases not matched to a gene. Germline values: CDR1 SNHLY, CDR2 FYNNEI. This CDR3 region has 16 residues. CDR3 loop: CASNDQRGGLYNEQFF. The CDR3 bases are TGTGCCAGCAACGACCAGCGGGGGGGCCTCTACAATGAGCAGTTCTTC.

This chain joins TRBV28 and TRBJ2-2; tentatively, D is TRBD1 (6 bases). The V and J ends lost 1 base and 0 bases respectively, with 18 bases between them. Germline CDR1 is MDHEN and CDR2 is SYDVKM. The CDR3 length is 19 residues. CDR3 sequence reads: CASSLSGTLSSANTGELFF. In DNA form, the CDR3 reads TGTGCCAGCAGTTTATCCGGGACACTCTCCTCCGCGAACACCGGGGAGCTGTTTTTT.

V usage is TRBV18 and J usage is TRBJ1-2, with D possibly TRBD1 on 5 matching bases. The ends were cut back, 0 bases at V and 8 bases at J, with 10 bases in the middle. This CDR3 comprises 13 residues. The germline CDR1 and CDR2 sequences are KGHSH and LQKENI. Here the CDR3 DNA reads TGTGCCAGCTCACCACCGTTAGGGGAAGGCTACACCTTC. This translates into CASSPPLGEGYTF.

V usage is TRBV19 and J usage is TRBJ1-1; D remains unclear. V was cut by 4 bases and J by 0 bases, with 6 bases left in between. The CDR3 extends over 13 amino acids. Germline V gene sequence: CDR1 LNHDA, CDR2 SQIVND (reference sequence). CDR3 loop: CASSRPLNTEAFF. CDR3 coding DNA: TGTGCCAGTAGTAGGCCCTTGAACACTGAAGCTTTCTTT.

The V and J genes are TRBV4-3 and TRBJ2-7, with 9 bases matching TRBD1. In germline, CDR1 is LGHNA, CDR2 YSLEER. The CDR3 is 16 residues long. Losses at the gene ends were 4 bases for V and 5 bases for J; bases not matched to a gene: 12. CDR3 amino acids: CASSRTGQGFRDEQYF. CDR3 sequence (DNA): TGCGCCAGCAGCCGTACGGGACAGGGCTTCAGGGACGAGCAGTACTTC.

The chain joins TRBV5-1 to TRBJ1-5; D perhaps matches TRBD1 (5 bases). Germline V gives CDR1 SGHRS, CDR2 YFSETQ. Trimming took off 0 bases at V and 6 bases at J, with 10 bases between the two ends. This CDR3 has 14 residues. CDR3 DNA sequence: TGCGCCAGCAGCTTGGTGGGGGGATCTCAGCCCCAGCATTTT. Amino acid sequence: CASSLVGGSQPQHF.

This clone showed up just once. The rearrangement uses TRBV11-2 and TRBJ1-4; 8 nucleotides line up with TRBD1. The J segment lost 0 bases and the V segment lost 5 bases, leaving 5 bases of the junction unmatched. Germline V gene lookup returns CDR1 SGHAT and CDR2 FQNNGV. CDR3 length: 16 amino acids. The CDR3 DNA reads TGTGCCAGCAGCGGACAGGGTTTGGCAACTAATGAAAAACTGTTTTTT. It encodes CASSGQGLATNEKLFF.

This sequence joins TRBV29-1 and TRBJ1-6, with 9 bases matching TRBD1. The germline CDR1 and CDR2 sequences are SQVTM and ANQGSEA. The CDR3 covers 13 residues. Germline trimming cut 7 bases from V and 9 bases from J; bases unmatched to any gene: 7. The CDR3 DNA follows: TGCAGCGCAAGGACAGGGGAGAGTTCACCCCTCCACTTT. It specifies CSARTGESSPLHF. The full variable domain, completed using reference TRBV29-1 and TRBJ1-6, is SAVISQKPSRDICQRGTSLTIQCQVDSQVTMMFWYRQQPGQSLTLIATANQGSEATYESGFVIDKFPISRPNLTFSTLTVSNMSPEDSSIYLCSARTGESSPLHFGNGTRLTVT.

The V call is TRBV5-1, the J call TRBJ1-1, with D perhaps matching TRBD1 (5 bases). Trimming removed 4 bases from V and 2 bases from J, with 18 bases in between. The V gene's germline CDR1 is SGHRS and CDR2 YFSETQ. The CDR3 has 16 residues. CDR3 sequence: CASSPNSGTLNTEAFF. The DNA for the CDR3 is TGCGCCAGCAGCCCAAATTCCGGGACTCTAAACACTGAAGCTTTCTTT.

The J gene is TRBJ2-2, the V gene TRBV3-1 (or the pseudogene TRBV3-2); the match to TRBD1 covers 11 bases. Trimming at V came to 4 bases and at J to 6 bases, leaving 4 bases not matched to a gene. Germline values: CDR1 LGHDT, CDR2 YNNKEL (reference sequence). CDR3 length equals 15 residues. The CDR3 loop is CASSRTGGASGELFF. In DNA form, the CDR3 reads TGTGCCAGCAGCCGGACAGGGGGCGCGTCCGGGGAGCTGTTTTTT.

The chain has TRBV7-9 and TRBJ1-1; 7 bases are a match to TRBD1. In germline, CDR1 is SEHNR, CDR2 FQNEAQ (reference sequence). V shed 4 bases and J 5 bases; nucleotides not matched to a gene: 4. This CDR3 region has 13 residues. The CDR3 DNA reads TGTGCCAGCAGCTCCGCAGGGGGAACTGAAGCTTTCTTT. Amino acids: CASSSAGGTEAFF.

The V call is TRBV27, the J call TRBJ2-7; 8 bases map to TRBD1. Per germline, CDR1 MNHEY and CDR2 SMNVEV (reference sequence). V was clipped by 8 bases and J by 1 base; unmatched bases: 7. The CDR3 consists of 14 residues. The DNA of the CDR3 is TGTGCCAGCCGCGGGACAGGTGGATCCTACGAGCAGTACTTC. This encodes CASRGTGGSYEQYF.

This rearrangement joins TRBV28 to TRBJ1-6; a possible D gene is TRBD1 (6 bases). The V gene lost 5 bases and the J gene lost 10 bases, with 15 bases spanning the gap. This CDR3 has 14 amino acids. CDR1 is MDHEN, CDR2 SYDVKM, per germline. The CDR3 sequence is CASSTQGFLSPLHF. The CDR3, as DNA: TGTGCCAGCAGTACACAGGGATTCCTCTCACCCCTCCACTTT.

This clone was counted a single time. CDR3 in amino acids: CASSLVAGGTGELFF. The CDR3 DNA sequence: TGTGCCAGCAGCTTAGTTGCGGGGGGGACCGGGGAGCTGTTTTTT. V is TRBV7-2 and J is TRBJ2-2; 9 bases map to TRBD2. CDR1 and CDR2 from the germline V gene are SGHTA and FQGNSA. This CDR3 is 15 amino acids long. V was pared by 1 base and J by 5 bases, with 2 bases of the junction left unmatched.

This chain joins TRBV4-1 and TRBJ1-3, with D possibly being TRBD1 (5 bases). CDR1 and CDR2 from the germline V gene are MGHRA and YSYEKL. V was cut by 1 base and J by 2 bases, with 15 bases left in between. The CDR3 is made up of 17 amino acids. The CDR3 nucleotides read TGCGCCAGCAGCCAAGCGCGGGGGGAGGGAACTGGAAACACCATATATTTT. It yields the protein CASSQARGEGTGNTIYF.

The CDR3 loop is CASSRDRGDEKLFF. CDR3 bases: TGCGCCAGCAGCCGGGACAGGGGGGATGAAAAACTGTTTTTT. The chain recombines TRBV5-1 with TRBJ1-4; 11 bases agree with TRBD1. The CDR3 extends over 14 amino acids. Germline V CDR1 and CDR2: SGHRS, YFSETQ. Losses at the gene ends were 4 bases for V and 6 bases for J; bases not matched to a gene: 2. Full variable domain (missing parts from reference TRBV5-1 and TRBJ1-4): KAGVTQTPRYLIKTRGQQVTLSCSPISGHRSVSWYQQTPGQGLQFLFEYFSETQRNKGNFPGRFSGRQFSNSRSEMNVSTLELGDSALYLCASSRDRGDEKLFFGSGTQLSVL.

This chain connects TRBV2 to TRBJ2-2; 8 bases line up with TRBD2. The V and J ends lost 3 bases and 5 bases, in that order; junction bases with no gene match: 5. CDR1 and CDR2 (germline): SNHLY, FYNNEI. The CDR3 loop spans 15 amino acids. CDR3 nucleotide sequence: TGTGCCAGCAGTGAGAAGCGGGGGCTTACCGGGGAGCTGTTTTTT. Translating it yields CASSEKRGLTGELFF.

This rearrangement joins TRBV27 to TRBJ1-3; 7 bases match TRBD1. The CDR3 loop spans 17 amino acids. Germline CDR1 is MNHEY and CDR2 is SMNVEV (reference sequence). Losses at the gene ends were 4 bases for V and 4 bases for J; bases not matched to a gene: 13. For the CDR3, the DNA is TGTGCCAGCAGTTCCCTGAGACAGGGTAATTCCGGAAACACCATATATTTT. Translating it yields CASSSLRQGNSGNTIYF.

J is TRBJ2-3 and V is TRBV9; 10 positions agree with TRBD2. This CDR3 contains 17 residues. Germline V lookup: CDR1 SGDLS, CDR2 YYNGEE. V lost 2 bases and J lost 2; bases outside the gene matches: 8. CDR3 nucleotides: TGTGCCAGCAGCGTTCGGGCTAGCGGGGGTTTCACAGATACGCAGTATTTT. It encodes CASSVRASGGFTDTQYF. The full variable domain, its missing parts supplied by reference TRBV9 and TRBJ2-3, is DSGVTQTPKHLITATGQRVTLRCSPRSGDLSVYWYQQSLDQGLQFLIQYYNGEERAKGNILERFSAQQFPDLHSELNLSSLELGDSALYFCASSVRASGGFTDTQYFGPGTRLTVL.

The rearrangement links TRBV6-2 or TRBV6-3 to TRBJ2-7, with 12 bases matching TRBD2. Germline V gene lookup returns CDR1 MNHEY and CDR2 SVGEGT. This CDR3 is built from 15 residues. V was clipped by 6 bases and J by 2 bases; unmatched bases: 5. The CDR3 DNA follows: TGTGCCAGCAGCAAGGGACTAGCGGGTGCCTACGAGCAGTACTTC. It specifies CASSKGLAGAYEQYF.

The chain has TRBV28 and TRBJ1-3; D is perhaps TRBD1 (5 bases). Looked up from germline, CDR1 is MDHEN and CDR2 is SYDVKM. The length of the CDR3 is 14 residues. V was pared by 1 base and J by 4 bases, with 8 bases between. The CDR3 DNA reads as TGTGCCAGCAGTTTATACAGGCCCGGAAACACCATATATTTT. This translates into CASSLYRPGNTIYF.

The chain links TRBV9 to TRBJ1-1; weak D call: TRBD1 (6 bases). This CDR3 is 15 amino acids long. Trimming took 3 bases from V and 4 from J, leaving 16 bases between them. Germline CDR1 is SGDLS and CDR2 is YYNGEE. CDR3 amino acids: CASSAGGGAVTEAFF. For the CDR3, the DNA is TGTGCCAGCAGCGCGGGTGGGGGCGCGGTCACTGAAGCTTTCTTT.